This TCR beta chain was retrieved from a study of shared clonotypes between healthy human individuals (dated by TCRdb to about 2020). For context, the study as a whole: A couple of women and a few men aged 18 to 49 years were included in the cohort. To estimate repertoire size and how much clonotypes are shared between individuals, the study performed deep sequencing of blood TCR repertoires from about 5 healthy adults. Libraries were prepared and TCR repertoires were sequenced by different laboratories using diverse techniques, in order to increase sequencing depth and limit assay-specific biases. Between about 0.94 and 8.9 billion PBMCs per donor were obtained by leukapheresis. Study-level results and caveats: Pairwise subsampling indicated that sequencing depth was expected to affect the degree of clonotype sharing among donors. Because the study included a small number of donors, the genetic and exposure-history diversity represented was limited. Only blood was sampled, and tissue TCR repertoires likely differ from those in blood.

The CDR3, cysteine through phenylalanine, is 14 amino acids long. The CDR3 DNA has 42 bases and is translated from base 1. Relative to germline, V is missing 3 bases and J is missing 5 bases, with 8 bases of the junction outside any gene match. For CDR1 and CDR2, the germline V gene lists SQVTM and ANQGSEA. Remarks on this clone: What this receptor recognizes is not known. The sample holds no much larger clone one base away, and base qualities are not on file.

The donors were healthy, HIV-negative adults with no recently reported acute infections or vaccinations. All donors were Caucasian adults living in Nashville, Tennessee, USA. In the unsorted samples, some 100 million PBMCs were counted, and genomic DNA was extracted using the QIAamp DNA Blood Mini kit. Blood was obtained by leukapheresis, after which PBMCs were separated by Ficoll-Histopaque density gradient centrifugation and cryopreserved in liquid nitrogen vapor phase. Using the deep immunoSEQ assay, multiplex PCR amplified TCR CDR3 regions from genomic DNA. Genomic DNA extracted from each cell subset was distributed evenly over all wells of several immunoSEQ 96-well plates, and each plate served as one replicate. Each replicate PCR for unsorted PBMC received about 0.3 ug genomic DNA, equal to tens of thousands of T cell genomes. Ten immunoSEQ deep assay plates were used to sequence unsorted PBMC genomic DNA. Purified libraries were quantified with a Qubit 3.0 fluorometer, sized on a Bioanalyzer 2100, and re-quantified with the KAPA Library Quantification kit. Every immunoSEQ 96-well plate was sequenced on a dedicated single-read 150-cycle Illumina NextSeq 550 flow cell. For the original study's pipeline: Because only junctional sequences without quality scores were contained in the immunoSEQ output, filtering matching that applied to full-length reads could not be performed. To assign V/J genes and CDR3, sequences were annotated using PyIR, a Python wrapper for IgBLAST v1.9, with IMGT germline references. Reads with weak V/J assignments (E-value above 1e-6), missing CDR3, stop codons, out-of-frame junctions, or ambiguous translated residues were removed. V3J clonotypes were defined as sequences sharing the same inferred V gene, J gene, and CDR3 amino acid sequence. Percentage overlap between repertoires was computed as shared unique clonotypes divided by the size of the smaller repertoire. RTK rarefaction, the Chao1 estimator, and Recon v2.1 estimates of unobserved clonotypes were used to assess repertoire richness. The table was pulled from immuneACCESS by TCRdb, which kept in-frame rearrangements only. Such tables lose some clones; where checked, under half of the loss comes from unresolved V genes, and the rest has no known cause. From that table come the V and J calls and clone size; the DNA was used to work out D and trimming. The sample data list roughly 480,000 clones, and less than 80% of these were observed just once. The ten largest make up more than 10% of the sample.

The receptor was isolated from a middle-aged woman in good health. Some clones in this sample may be carry-over from other donors' samples. The chain couples TRBV29-1 to TRBJ1-1, with 8 bases in between that match TRBD1. Sequenced: PBMCs. The base sequence is TGCAGCGTTGATAGGGCAGGGGGCCAAACTGAAGCTTTCTTT. The translation is CSVDRAGGQTEAFF.